The text below deals with one TCR beta chain. What it recognizes is unknown. Libraries were prepared by immunoSEQ multiplex PCR; TCRdb keeps only in-frame clonotypes and omits some of them. There are about 11,000 clones in the sample; roughly 91% occur only once, and 9% to 9.5% lies in the top ten. This sample stems from a study of T cell repertoires in ileal Crohn's disease. Overall study context: About half received postoperative treatment, roughly ten with thiopurines and 15 to 20 anti-TNF. M0 samples are biopsies from inflamed ileum in the resection specimen. Study-level findings and limits: Sorted CD8 T cells held more high-frequency clones than CD4. All patients with clonality above 26.8% had endoscopic recurrence.

Time point reported: inflamed ileum from the surgical specimen. J lost 6 bases, V lost 0 bases, and 13 bases had no gene match. Germline CDR1 GTSNPN, CDR2 SVGIG (reference sequence). The CDR3 length is 19 residues. Source material: ileal tissue. The V gene is TRBV30, the J gene TRBJ2-1; 14 bases match TRBD2. This sequence originates from an adult with Crohn's disease. The CDR3 nucleotides are TGTGCCTGGAGTGTAACCCCGGGACTAGCGGGAGTCATTCTCAATGAGCAGTTCTTC. Its translation: CAWSVTPGLAGVILNEQFF.